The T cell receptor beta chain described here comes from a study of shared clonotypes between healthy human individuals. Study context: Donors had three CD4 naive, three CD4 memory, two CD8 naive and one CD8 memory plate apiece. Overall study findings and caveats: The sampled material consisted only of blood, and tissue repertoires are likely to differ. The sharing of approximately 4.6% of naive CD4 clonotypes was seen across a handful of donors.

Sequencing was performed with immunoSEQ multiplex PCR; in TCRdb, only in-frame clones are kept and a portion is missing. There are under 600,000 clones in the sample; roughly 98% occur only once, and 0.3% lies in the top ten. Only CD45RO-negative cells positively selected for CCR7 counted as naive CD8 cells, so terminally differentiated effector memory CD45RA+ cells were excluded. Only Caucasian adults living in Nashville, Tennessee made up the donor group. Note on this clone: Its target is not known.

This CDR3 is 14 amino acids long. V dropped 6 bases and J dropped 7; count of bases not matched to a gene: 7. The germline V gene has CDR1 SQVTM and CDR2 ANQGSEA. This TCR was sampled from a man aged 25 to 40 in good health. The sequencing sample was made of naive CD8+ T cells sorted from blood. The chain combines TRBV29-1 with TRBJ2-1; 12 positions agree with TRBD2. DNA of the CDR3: TGCAGCGTGGGTCGACTAGCGGGGGAGAATGAGCAGTTCTTC. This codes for CSVGRLAGENEQFF.